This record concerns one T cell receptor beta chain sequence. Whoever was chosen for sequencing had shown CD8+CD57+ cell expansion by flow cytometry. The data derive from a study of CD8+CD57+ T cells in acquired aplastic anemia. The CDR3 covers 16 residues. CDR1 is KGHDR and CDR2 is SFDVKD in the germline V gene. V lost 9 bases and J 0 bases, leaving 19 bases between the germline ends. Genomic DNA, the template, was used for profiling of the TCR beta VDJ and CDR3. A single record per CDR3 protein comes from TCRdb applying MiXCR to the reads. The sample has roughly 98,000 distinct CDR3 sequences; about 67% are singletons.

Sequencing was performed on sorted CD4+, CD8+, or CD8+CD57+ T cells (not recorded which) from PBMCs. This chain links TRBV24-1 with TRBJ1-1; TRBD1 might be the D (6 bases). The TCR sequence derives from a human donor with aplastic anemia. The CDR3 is CATPIRTERLNTEAFF. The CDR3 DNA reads TGTGCCACCCCGATTCGGACAGAGAGATTGAACACTGAAGCTTTCTTT.